Shown below are 28 T cell receptor beta chains from a single sample sequenced in a study of blood T cell repertoires in COVID-19. Profiling relied on immunoSEQ multiplex PCR, and the TCRdb table lists in-frame clones only, not all of them. The sample yields tens of thousands of clones, around three quarters seen once. The specimen sequenced was peripheral blood. These receptors were collected from a man aged 55 to 70 with active or convalescent COVID-19.

The V call is TRBV24-1, the J call TRBJ2-5; 7 bases match TRBD2. This CDR3 has 14 amino acids. The germline V gene has CDR1 KGHDR and CDR2 SFDVKD. J lost 2 bases, V lost 12 bases, and 11 bases had no gene match. CDR3 nucleotides: TGTGCCGTCTCGGAGAGCGGGGCTCAAGAGACCCAGTACTTC. Its translation is CAVSESGAQETQYF.

The V call is TRBV10-3, the J call TRBJ2-7, with TRBD1 matching over 9 bases. Trimming took 5 bases from V and 0 from J; bases not matched to a gene: 5. CDR3 length: 15 residues. From germline, CDR1 is ENHRY and CDR2 SYGVKD. CDR3 bases: TGTGCCATCAGTACGACAGGGGGGAGCTCCTACGAGCAGTACTTC. Translated: CAISTTGGSSYEQYF.

The genes are TRBV2 and TRBJ1-1; unclear D gene. In germline, CDR1 is SNHLY, CDR2 FYNNEI. This CDR3 region has 13 residues. Trimming shortened V by 6 bases and J by 2 bases, and 10 bases separated the two germline ends. The CDR3 here is CASSYRPNTEAFF. For the CDR3, the DNA is TGTGCCAGCAGCTACAGACCTAACACTGAAGCTTTCTTT.

This clone was picked up a small number of times. The genes are TRBV5-1 and TRBJ2-5; possibly TRBD1 for D (6 bases). The germline V gene has CDR1 SGHRS and CDR2 YFSETQ. V was shortened by 4 bases and J by 2 bases, with 15 bases between the two germline ends. The CDR3 totals 15 residues. CDR3 region: CASSLNGQTQETQYF. DNA of the CDR3: TGCGCCAGCAGCCTCAATGGACAGACTCAAGAGACCCAGTACTTC.

The chain employs TRBV25-1 and TRBJ1-3; a possible D gene is TRBD1 (5 bases). Deletions cut 3 bases from V and 0 bases from J, with 9 bases between. This CDR3 comprises 15 residues. CDR1 and CDR2 (germline): MGHDK, SYGVNS. The CDR3 loop is CASSDGGDSGNTIYF. DNA of the CDR3: TGTGCCAGCAGTGATGGGGGGGACTCTGGAAACACCATATATTTT.

The V and J genes are TRBV4-1 and TRBJ1-1, with unresolved D. V gave up 3 bases and J gave up 1 base, with 12 bases separating them. The CDR3 has 15 residues. Germline CDR1 is MGHRA and CDR2 is YSYEKL. CDR3 in amino acids: CASSQADIPNTEAFF. The CDR3 nucleotides are TGCGCCAGCAGCCAGGCTGACATTCCGAACACTGAAGCTTTCTTT.

This rearrangement joins TRBV6-5 to TRBJ1-1; D is uncertain. The germline V gene has CDR1 MNHEY and CDR2 SVGAGI. Trimming took 6 bases from V and 7 from J, leaving 12 bases between them. The CDR3 runs 12 residues. As DNA, the CDR3 is TGTGCCAGCAGGCTCGGACTCGGTGAAGCTTTCTTT. Its protein is CASRLGLGEAFF.

The chain has TRBV10-3 and TRBJ2-7; weak D call: TRBD1 (5 bases). Germline loops: CDR1 ENHRY, CDR2 SYGVKD. The CDR3 contains 14 residues. Trimming pared 5 bases from V and 0 bases from J, leaving 11 bases between. CDR3 loop: CAISRGDSSYEQYF. CDR3 bases: TGTGCCATCAGTCGAGGAGACAGCTCCTACGAGCAGTACTTC.

This sequence joins TRBV3-1 (or the pseudogene TRBV3-2) and TRBJ2-3, with 15 bases matching TRBD2. This CDR3 has 17 residues. J was trimmed by 5 bases and V by 1 base; bases with no gene match: 4. CDR1 is LGHDT and CDR2 is YNNKEL in the germline V gene (reference sequence). The CDR3 reads CASSQGTSGGGLDTQYF. The CDR3 bases are TGTGCCAGCAGCCAAGGGACTAGCGGGGGGGGGCTAGATACGCAGTATTTT.

The rearrangement uses TRBV5-4 and TRBJ2-1; 9 nucleotides line up with TRBD2. The trim removed 10 bases at V and 9 bases at J, leaving 14 bases unmatched. Germline assignment: CDR1 SGHNT and CDR2 YYREEE (reference sequence). The CDR3 runs to 14 residues. In DNA, the CDR3 is TGTGCCCAGAGCGGGGCGGGGGGGTCCACTGAGCAGTTCTTC. Encoded protein: CAQSGAGGSTEQFF.

The CDR3 is CALEGGGSSEKLFF. The CDR3 bases are TGTGCCCTTGAGGGGGGGGGATCAAGCGAAAAACTGTTTTTT. The genes are TRBV30 and TRBJ1-4, with a possible D match to TRBD1 (6 bases). The CDR3 has 14 residues. Trimming pared 8 bases from V and 8 bases from J, leaving 21 bases between. Germline V CDR1 and CDR2: GTSNPN, SVGIG (reference sequence). Combining the CDR3 with reference TRBV30 and TRBJ1-4 gives the whole variable domain SQTIHQWPATLVQPVGSPLSLECTVEGTSNPNLYWYRQAAGRGLQLLFYSVGIGQISSEVPQNLSASRPQDRQFILSSKKLLLSDSGFYLCALEGGGSSEKLFFGSGTQLSVL.

V gene TRBV7-9 combines with J gene TRBJ2-7; tentative D call: TRBD2 (5 bases). Germline CDR1 SEHNR, CDR2 FQNEAQ (reference sequence). With 3 bases removed from V and 5 bases from J, the gap between germline ends came to 8 bases. The CDR3 spans 12 residues. In DNA, the CDR3 is TGTGCCAGCAGCTTTACGGGGAACGAGCAGTACTTC. This gives the protein CASSFTGNEQYF.

The CDR3 DNA is TGTGCCAGCAGTTTAGGAGGGCGGGGATTTTCGGAGACCCAGTACTTC. It codes for CASSLGGRGFSETQYF. The rearrangement uses TRBV27 and TRBJ2-5; D may be TRBD2 (6 bases). Germline V gene sequence: CDR1 MNHEY, CDR2 SMNVEV (reference sequence). Trimming left V 2 bases short and J 5 bases short, with 18 bases between. The CDR3 is made up of 16 amino acids.

The V and J genes are TRBV10-2 and TRBJ1-1; D remains ambiguous. Germline V gives CDR1 WSHSY, CDR2 SAAADI. This CDR3 region has 14 residues. The germline V and J ends were trimmed by 0 bases and 5 bases, with 10 bases remaining between them. In DNA form, the CDR3 reads TGCGCCAGCAGTGAGTCGACGAGGGAGACTGAAGCTTTCTTT. It translates to CASSESTRETEAFF.

V and J are TRBV6-5 and TRBJ1-2, with 8 positions matching TRBD1. V shed 4 bases, J shed 2 bases, and the junction held 0 bases outside the gene matches. The CDR3 consists of 13 residues. Germline V CDR1 and CDR2: MNHEY, SVGAGI. CDR3 DNA sequence: TGTGCCAGCAGTTCAGGGGGCAACTATGGCTACACCTTC. It translates to CASSSGGNYGYTF.

This clone showed up just a few times. The V gene is TRBV24-1, the J gene TRBJ2-2, with a possible D match to TRBD2 (5 bases). The CDR3 sequence is 19 residues long. The germline gives CDR1 KGHDR, CDR2 SFDVKD. V lost 1 base and J 1 base, leaving 18 bases between the germline ends. The CDR3 DNA sequence: TGTGCCACCAGTGATTTCCTTCGGCGGGTCTTCGAGAACACCGGGGAGCTGTTTTTT. Translation gives CATSDFLRRVFENTGELFF.

Only one count was recorded for this clone. This sequence joins TRBV7-9 and TRBJ2-1; D is unclear. This CDR3 spans 12 amino acids. Germline V gene data show CDR1 as SEHNR and CDR2 as FQNEAQ (reference sequence). V was clipped by 6 bases and J by 9 bases, with 12 bases between them. Here the CDR3 reads CASSSQLTEQFF. CDR3 in DNA: TGTGCCAGCAGTTCACAGTTGACTGAGCAGTTCTTC.

The chain employs TRBV3-1 (or the pseudogene TRBV3-2) and TRBJ1-3; 9 bases map to TRBD1. Losses at the gene ends were 10 bases for V and 3 bases for J; bases not matched to a gene: 7. This CDR3 is built from 14 residues. The germline CDR1 and CDR2 sequences are LGHDT and YNNKEL (reference sequence). CDR3 bases: TGTGCCAAGAGGGACAGGGAGAATGGAAACACCATATATTTT. This encodes CAKRDRENGNTIYF.

CDR3 region: CASSVRGSSYEQYF. DNA for the CDR3: TGTGCCAGCAGTGTGCGGGGGAGCTCCTACGAGCAGTACTTC. The rearrangement uses TRBV25-1 and TRBJ2-7; 7 bases are shared with TRBD2. Trimming took 4 bases from V and 0 from J; bases not matched to a gene: 3. This CDR3 has 14 amino acids. The germline V gene has CDR1 MGHDK and CDR2 SYGVNS.

Only one count was recorded for this clone. The rearrangement links TRBV5-8 to TRBJ1-2, with 7 bases that match TRBD1. Germline V lookup: CDR1 SGHTS, CDR2 YDEGEE. The J segment lost 2 bases and the V segment lost 2 bases, leaving 6 bases of the junction unmatched. The CDR3 sequence is 15 residues long. This CDR3 reads CASSFRDRENYGYTF. The CDR3 DNA reads TGTGCCAGCAGCTTCCGGGACAGAGAGAACTATGGCTACACCTTC. Complete variable domain (other parts from reference TRBV5-8 and TRBJ1-2): EAGVTQSPTHLIKTRGQQATLRCSPISGHTSVYWYQQALGLGLQFLLWYDEGEERNRGNFPPRFSGRQFPNYSSELNVNALELEDSALYLCASSFRDRENYGYTFGSGTRLTVV.

This clone appeared a few times. The rearrangement links TRBV2 to TRBJ1-5; D gene uncertain. Germline assignment: CDR1 SNHLY and CDR2 FYNNEI. The V end was cut by 6 bases, the J end by 9 bases, with 24 bases between. The CDR3 is 16 residues long. The CDR3 sequence is CASREVRETAIGPQHF. The DNA for the CDR3 is TGTGCCAGCAGGGAGGTACGGGAGACGGCGATAGGGCCCCAGCATTTT.

The gene calls are TRBV5-1 and TRBJ2-7; 9 nucleotides align to TRBD2. The ends lost 1 base at V and 3 bases at J; junction bases unmatched: 5. In germline, CDR1 is SGHRS, CDR2 YFSETQ. The CDR3 runs to 15 residues. CDR3 coding DNA: TGCGCCAGCAGCTTGTCGGCGGGGGGGTACTACGAGCAGTACTTC. It yields the protein CASSLSAGGYYEQYF.

This clone has only one observation. V and J are TRBV3-1 (or the pseudogene TRBV3-2) and TRBJ1-2; possibly TRBD1 for D (6 bases). Germline V gene sequence: CDR1 LGHDT, CDR2 YNNKEL (reference sequence). CDR3 length: 14 residues. V gave up 1 base and J gave up 7 bases, with 13 bases separating them. The chain's CDR3 is CASSQVRQGSGYTF. The CDR3, as DNA: TGTGCCAGCAGCCAAGTCAGGCAGGGGTCTGGCTACACCTTC.

The chain combines TRBV27 with TRBJ2-5, with 11 bases aligning to TRBD1. Germline CDR1 is MNHEY and CDR2 is SMNVEV (reference sequence). V dropped 6 bases and J dropped 5; count of bases not matched to a gene: 17. The CDR3 contains 18 residues. The CDR3 loop is CASSLRASGQGVGETQYF. The CDR3 coding sequence is TGTGCCAGCAGCCTACGCGCCTCGGGACAGGGGGTAGGGGAGACCCAGTACTTC.

The chain employs TRBV5-4 and TRBJ2-7; D remains ambiguous. Germline-derived CDR1 and CDR2 are SGHNT and YYREEE (reference sequence). The CDR3 consists of 15 residues. With 0 bases removed from V and 2 bases from J, the gap between germline ends came to 12 bases. DNA of the CDR3: TGTGCCAGCAGCTTGGGGATTGAACAGACCTACGAGCAGTACTTC. Its translation: CASSLGIEQTYEQYF.

This clone occurred once. This rearrangement joins TRBV6-5 to TRBJ2-7, with D unresolved. CDR3 length: 15 amino acids. Trimming shortened V by 4 bases and J by 0 bases, and 13 bases separated the two germline ends. Germline V gives CDR1 MNHEY, CDR2 SVGAGI. CDR3 nucleotides: TGTGCCAGCAGTTCTTACAGTCGTTCCTCCTACGAGCAGTACTTC. Protein sequence: CASSSYSRSSYEQYF.

The V and J genes are TRBV28 and TRBJ1-5; 7 bases align to TRBD1. The V gene's germline CDR1 is MDHEN and CDR2 SYDVKM. The CDR3 is 15 amino acids. The V and J ends lost 6 bases and 2 bases, in that order; junction bases with no gene match: 7. CDR3: CASRWGTGGNQPQHF. The DNA of the CDR3 is TGTGCCAGCAGATGGGGAACAGGGGGCAATCAGCCCCAGCATTTT.

By sample fraction, this clone is medium-sized. The chain has TRBV3-1 (or the pseudogene TRBV3-2) and TRBJ2-7; 10 nucleotides match TRBD2. The trim removed 4 bases at V and 4 bases at J, leaving 4 bases unmatched. This CDR3 is built from 14 residues. Germline values: CDR1 LGHDT, CDR2 YNNKEL (reference sequence). For the CDR3, the DNA is TGTGCCAGCAGCCTTACTAGCGGGGTGTACGAGCAGTACTTC. It translates to CASSLTSGVYEQYF.